This paragraph covers one T cell receptor (beta chain) sequence. Its antigen is unknown. These data are taken from a study of T cells in Graves' hyperthyroidism and ophthalmopathy. Study outcomes and limitations: Most thyroid clonotypes expanded above 0.001 were also detected in blood.

The TCR beta CDR3 regions underwent amplification using RNA transcripts as the source. RT-PCR in the first round (using the HTBI primer set) targeted the TCR CDR3. In TCRdb, the multiplex PCR reads were re-called with MiXCR into one record per CDR3 protein. The data hold hundreds of thousands of distinct CDR3 sequences, with roughly 14% observed a single time. CDR1 and CDR2 (germline): MNHNS, SASEGT. V shed 5 bases and J 10 bases; nucleotides not matched to a gene: 10. CDR3 length: 14 residues. This rearrangement joins TRBV6-1 to TRBJ2-7, with 11 bases fitting TRBD2. The specimen sequenced was blood. This TCR derives from a middle-aged woman with Graves' ophthalmopathy. CDR3 amino acids: CASSPLASGRIQYF. The CDR3 region has the DNA TGTGCCAGCAGTCCACTGGCTAGCGGGAGGATCCAGTACTTC.